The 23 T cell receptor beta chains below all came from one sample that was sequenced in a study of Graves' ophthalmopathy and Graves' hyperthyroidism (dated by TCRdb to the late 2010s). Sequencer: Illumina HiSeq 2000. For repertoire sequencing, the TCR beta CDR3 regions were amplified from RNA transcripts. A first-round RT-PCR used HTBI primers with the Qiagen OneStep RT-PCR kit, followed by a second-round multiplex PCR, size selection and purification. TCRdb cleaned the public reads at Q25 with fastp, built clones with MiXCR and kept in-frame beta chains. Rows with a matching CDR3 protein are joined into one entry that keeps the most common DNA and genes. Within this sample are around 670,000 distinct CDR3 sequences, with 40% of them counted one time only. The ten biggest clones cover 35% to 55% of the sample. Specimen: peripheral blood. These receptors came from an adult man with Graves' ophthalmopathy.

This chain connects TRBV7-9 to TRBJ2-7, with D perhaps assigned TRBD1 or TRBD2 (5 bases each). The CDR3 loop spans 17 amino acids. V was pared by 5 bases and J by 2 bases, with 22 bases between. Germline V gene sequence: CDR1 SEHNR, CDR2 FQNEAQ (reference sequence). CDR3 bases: TGTGCCAGCAGCCCGGAAGGGAGTTTGTGGGGCCCCTACGAGCAGTACTTC. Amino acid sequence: CASSPEGSLWGPYEQYF.

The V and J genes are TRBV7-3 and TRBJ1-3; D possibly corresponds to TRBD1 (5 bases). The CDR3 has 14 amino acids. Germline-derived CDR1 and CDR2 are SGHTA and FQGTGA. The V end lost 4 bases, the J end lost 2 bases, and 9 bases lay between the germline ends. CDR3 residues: CASSWGDAGNTIYF. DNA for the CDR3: TGTGCCAGCAGCTGGGGGGACGCTGGAAACACCATATATTTT.

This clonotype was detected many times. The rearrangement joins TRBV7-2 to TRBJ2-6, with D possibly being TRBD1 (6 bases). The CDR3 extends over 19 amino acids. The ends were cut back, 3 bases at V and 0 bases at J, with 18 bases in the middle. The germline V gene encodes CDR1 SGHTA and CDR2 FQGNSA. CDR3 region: CASSLTNRDISSGANVLTF. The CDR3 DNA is TGTGCCAGCAGCTTGACAAACAGGGACATCAGCTCTGGGGCCAACGTCCTGACTTTC.

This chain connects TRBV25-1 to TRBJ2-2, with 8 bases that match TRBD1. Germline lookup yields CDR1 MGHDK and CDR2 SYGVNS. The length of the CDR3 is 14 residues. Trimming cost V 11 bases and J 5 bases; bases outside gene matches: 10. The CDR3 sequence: CAWNRGKRTGELFF. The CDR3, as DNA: TGTGCCTGGAACAGGGGGAAAAGAACCGGGGAGCTGTTTTTT.

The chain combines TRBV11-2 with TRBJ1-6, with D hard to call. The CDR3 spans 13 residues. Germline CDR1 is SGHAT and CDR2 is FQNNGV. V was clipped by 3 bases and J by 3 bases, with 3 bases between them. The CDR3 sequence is CASSFIYNSPLHF. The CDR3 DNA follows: TGTGCCAGCAGCTTCATCTATAATTCACCCCTCCACTTT.

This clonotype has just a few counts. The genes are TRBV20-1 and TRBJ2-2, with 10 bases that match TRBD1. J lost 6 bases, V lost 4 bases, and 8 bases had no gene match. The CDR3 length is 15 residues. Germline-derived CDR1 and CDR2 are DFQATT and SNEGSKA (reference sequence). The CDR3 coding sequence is TGCAGTGCTAATGCCCTTGGACAGGGGGCCGGGGAGCTGTTTTTT. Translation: CSANALGQGAGELFF.

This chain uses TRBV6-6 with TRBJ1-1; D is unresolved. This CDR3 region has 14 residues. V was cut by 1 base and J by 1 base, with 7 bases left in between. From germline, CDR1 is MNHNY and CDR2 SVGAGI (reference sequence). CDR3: CASSYYTRNTEAFF. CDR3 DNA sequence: TGTGCCAGCAGTTACTACACGAGGAACACTGAAGCTTTCTTT.

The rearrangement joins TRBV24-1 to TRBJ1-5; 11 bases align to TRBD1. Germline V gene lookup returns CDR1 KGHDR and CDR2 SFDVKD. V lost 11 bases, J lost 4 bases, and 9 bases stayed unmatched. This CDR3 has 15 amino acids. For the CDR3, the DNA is TGTGCCAGCAGGAGGGGACAGGGGGTGAATCAGCCCCAGCATTTT. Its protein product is CASRRGQGVNQPQHF.

The CDR3 DNA follows: TGCAGCGTTGACCTCGGACAGGGGAATCAGCCCCAGTACTTC. Its translation is CSVDLGQGNQPQYF. The V gene is TRBV29-1, the J gene TRBJ2-5; 9 nucleotides align to TRBD1. CDR3 length: 14 amino acids. Germline-derived CDR1 and CDR2 are SQVTM and ANQGSEA. Trimming took 3 bases from V and 9 from J; bases not matched to a gene: 11.

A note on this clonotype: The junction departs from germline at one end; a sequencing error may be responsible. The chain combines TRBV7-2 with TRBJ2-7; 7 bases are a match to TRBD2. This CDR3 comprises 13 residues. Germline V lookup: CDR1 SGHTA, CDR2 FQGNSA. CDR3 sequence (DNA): TGTGCCAGCGCCCAGCGGGAATCCTACAAGCAGTACTTC. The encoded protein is CASAQRESYKQYF.

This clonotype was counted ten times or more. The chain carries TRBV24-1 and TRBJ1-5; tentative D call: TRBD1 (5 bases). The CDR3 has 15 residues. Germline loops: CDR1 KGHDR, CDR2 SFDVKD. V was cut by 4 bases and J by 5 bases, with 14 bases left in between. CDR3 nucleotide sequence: TGTGCCACCAGTGACCATAAGCTGGGGGATCAGCCCCAGCATTTT. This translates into CATSDHKLGDQPQHF.

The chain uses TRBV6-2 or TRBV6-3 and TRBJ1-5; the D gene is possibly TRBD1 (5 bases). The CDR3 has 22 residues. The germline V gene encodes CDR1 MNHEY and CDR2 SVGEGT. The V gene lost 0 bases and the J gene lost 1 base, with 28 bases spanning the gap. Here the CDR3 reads CASSYSLQGRYSATTSNQPQHF. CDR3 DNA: TGTGCCAGCAGTTACTCTCTCCAGGGACGTTACTCAGCCACAACAAGCAATCAGCCCCAGCATTTT.

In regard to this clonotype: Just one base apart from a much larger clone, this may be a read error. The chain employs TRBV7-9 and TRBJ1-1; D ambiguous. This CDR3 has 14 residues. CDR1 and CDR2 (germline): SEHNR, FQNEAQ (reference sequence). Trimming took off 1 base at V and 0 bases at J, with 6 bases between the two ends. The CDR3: CASSLVSMNTEAFF. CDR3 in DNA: TGTGCCAGCAGCTTAGTTAGCATGAACACTGAAGCTTTCTTT.

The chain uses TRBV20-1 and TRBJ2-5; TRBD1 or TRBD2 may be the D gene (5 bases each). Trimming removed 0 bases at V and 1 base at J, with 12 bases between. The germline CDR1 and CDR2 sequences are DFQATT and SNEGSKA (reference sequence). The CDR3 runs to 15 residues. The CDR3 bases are TGCAGTGCTAGAGATCTGGGGGTAACCCAAGAGACCCAGTACTTC. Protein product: CSARDLGVTQETQYF.

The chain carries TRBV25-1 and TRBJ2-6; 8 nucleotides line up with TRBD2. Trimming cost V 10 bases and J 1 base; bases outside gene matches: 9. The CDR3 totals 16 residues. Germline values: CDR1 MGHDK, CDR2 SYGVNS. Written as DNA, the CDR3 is TGTGCCACCGCCGAGCGGGAGATGTCTGGGGCCAACGTCCTGACTTTC. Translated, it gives CATAEREMSGANVLTF.

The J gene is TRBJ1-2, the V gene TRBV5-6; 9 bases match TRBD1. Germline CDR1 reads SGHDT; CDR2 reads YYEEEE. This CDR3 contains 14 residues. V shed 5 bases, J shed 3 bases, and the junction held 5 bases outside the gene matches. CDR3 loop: CASSSGTGYYGYTF. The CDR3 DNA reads TGTGCCAGCAGTTCCGGGACAGGGTACTATGGCTACACCTTC.

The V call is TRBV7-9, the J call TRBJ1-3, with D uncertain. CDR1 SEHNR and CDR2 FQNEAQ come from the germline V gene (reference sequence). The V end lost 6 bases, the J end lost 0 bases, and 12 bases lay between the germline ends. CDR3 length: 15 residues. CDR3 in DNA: TGTGCCAGCAGTTACTCCAGGAACTCTGGAAACACCATATATTTT. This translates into CASSYSRNSGNTIYF.

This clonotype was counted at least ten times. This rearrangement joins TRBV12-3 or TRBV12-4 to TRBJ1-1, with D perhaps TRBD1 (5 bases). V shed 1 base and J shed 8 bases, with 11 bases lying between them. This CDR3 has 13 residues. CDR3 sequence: CASSLVAGREAFF. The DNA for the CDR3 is TGTGCCAGCAGTTTAGTGGCAGGGAGAGAAGCTTTCTTT.

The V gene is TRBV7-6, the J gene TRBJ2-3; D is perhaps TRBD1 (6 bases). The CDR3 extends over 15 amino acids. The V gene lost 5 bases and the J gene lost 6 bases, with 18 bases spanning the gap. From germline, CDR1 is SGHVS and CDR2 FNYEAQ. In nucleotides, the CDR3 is TGTGCCAGCAGCGTGGGACGGACGAGGGGGGATACGCAGTATTTT. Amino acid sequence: CASSVGRTRGDTQYF.

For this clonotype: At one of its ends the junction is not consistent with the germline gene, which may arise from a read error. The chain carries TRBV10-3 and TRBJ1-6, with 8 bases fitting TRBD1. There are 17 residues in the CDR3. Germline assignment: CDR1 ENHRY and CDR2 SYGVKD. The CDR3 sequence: CASSYSRQGPHNSPLHF. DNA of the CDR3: TGTGCCAGCAGTTACTCGAGACAGGGGCCCCATAATTCACCCCTCCACTTT.

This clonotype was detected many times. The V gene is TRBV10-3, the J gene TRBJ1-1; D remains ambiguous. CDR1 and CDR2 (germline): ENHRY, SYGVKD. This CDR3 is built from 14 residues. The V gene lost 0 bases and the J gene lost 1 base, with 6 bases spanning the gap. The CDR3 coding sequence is TGTGCCATCAGTGAGTCGTGGGGGAACACTGAAGCTTTCTTT. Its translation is CAISESWGNTEAFF.

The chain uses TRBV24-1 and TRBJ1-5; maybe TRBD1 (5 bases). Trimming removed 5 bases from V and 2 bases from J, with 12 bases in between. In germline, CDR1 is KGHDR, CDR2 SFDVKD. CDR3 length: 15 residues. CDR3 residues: CATSGAGPGNQPQHF. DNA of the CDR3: TGTGCCACCAGTGGCGCAGGGCCCGGCAATCAGCCCCAGCATTTT.

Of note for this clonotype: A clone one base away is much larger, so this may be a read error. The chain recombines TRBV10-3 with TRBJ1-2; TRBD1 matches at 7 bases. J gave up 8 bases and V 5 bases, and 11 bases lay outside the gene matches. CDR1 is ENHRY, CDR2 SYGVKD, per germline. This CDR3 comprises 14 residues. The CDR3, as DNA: TGTGCCATCAGTTACCCACAGGGGAGTTGGGGCTACACCTTC. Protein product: CAISYPQGSWGYTF.